This entry is about one TCR beta chain. Antigen specificity is unknown. This entry belongs to a study of T cells in localized non-small cell lung cancer. Study-wide points: Clonality of T cells reached its maximum in uninvolved adjacent lung, surpassing tumor. For the top 100 tumor clones, a median about 50 also appeared in adjacent lung. Density of T cells in blood, when higher, went with longer overall survival.

The repertoire was sequenced with immunoSEQ multiplex PCR; TCRdb's copy has only in-frame clones and lacks some. The data show over 50,000 clones, with approximately 80% seen just once and about 17% held by the top ten. The input for sequencing was peripheral blood mononuclear cells, taken before any cancer treatment. The receptor's source is a man between 40 and 69 years old with stage III lung adenocarcinoma.

Here the CDR3 reads CATSRDGAGVETQYF. The CDR3 DNA follows: TGTGCCACCAGCAGAGATGGCGCGGGGGTGGAGACCCAGTACTTC. This sequence joins TRBV15 and TRBJ2-5, with TRBD2 identical over 7 bases. The CDR3 spans 15 residues. The germline gives CDR1 LNHNV, CDR2 YYDKDF (reference sequence). Trimming at V came to 0 bases and at J to 5 bases, leaving 6 bases not matched to a gene.